This TCR beta chain was identified in a study of T-cell memory formation after mild COVID-19. The overall study: TCR clusters largely stayed donor specific. Study-wide points: Clones that shrank (day 15 to 85) were balanced CD4/CD8, whereas later expanders leaned CD4+. Some responding clones appeared in pre-infection memory, suggesting cross-reactive memory joined.

After 5'RACE with constant-segment primers, TCR alpha and TCR beta cDNA libraries carrying sample barcodes and UMIs were obtained. Using its own MiXCR run on the 5' RACE reads, TCRdb lists one record per CDR3 protein. This sample carries some 320,000 distinct CDR3 sequences, about 15% of them seen once, and the ten largest clones take 20% to 25%. This clonotype has a count of ten or more. Its antigen is undetermined. After removal of 4 bases from V and 12 bases from J, the junction contained 15 bases not matched to a gene. There are 16 residues in the CDR3. Germline V gene sequence: CDR1 SGHRS, CDR2 YFSETQ.

The sequence derives from a man aged 18 to 29 who had mild COVID-19 (a few samples of this study predate the infection). Cell type and time point are not known. The chain employs TRBV5-1 and TRBJ2-1; TRBD2 matches 11 bases. Specimen: PBMCs or a T cell subset sorted from them (not recorded which). This CDR3 reads CASSHHSGGASLGQFF. CDR3 nucleotide sequence: TGCGCCAGCAGCCACCATAGCGGGGGGGCCAGTTTGGGGCAGTTCTTC.